This T cell receptor (beta chain) was identified during a study of blood T cells in healthy people across ages. Notes on the study in general: TCR beta diversity, measured per million T cells, fell in a roughly linear way with age.

Through a sample-barcoded 5' primer and a J-beta primer mix, a second PCR was run for about 6 to 11 cycles. Tagging of each cDNA molecule was performed by a template-switch adaptor with 12 random nucleotides. Each single sample gave us at least 2.5 million CDR3-containing paired-end reads. TCRdb fed the 5' RACE reads into MiXCR, producing one record per CDR3 protein. The sample has some 640,000 distinct CDR3 sequences, around 31% seen once. This clonotype ranks as large. The antigen is unknown. V lost 5 bases to trimming and J lost 5 bases; unmatched junction nucleotides: 7. Germline CDR1 is SGHTA and CDR2 is FQGNSA. The CDR3 length is 14 residues. Per sample, at least 6 micrograms of total RNA were extracted.

The sequence was collected from a woman aged 80 or older in good health. J is TRBJ2-7 and V is TRBV7-2, with TRBD1 matching 9 bases. The sample consisted of blood. The CDR3 DNA sequence: TGTGCCAGCAGCCCGGACAGGGGAGTCCACGAGCAGTACTTC. Residues: CASSPDRGVHEQYF.